This note documents a single T cell receptor (beta chain) sequence. These data are taken from a study of CD8 T cells in Susac syndrome. RNA amounts of roughly 0.45 to 1 ug underwent reverse transcription with random hexamers. Via MiXCR, TCRdb re-called the immunoSEQ multiplex PCR reads, giving one row per CDR3 protein. The table has about 130,000 distinct CDR3 sequences, 85% to 95% seen once; the top ten hold 0.25% to 0.35%. Germline V CDR1 and CDR2: PRHDT, FYEKMQ (reference sequence). The CDR3 runs 15 residues. V was trimmed by 5 bases and J by 0 bases, leaving 11 bases between them. The chain links TRBV13 to TRBJ2-4; a possible D gene is TRBD1 (6 bases). Sequenced: CD8+ T cells from PBMCs. The TCR comes from a human donor with multiple sclerosis. CDR3 region: CASSPQGLAKNIQYF. DNA of the CDR3: TGTGCCAGCAGCCCCCAGGGGCTAGCCAAAAACATTCAGTACTTC.